The 19 T cell receptor beta chains below were found in one sample sequenced in a study of CD8 T cells in ankylosing spondylitis. The antigens of these receptors remain unknown. TCRdb used MiXCR to reprocess the 5' RACE reads, holding one entry per CDR3 protein. The sample holds approximately 300,000 distinct CDR3 sequences, 7.5% to 9% seen once. Study findings and constraints: Ankylosing spondylitis blood seemed to carry a telltale TCR beta motif made of under 10 highly homologous variants.

Sequenced: blood, either unsorted or a sorted T cell fraction (not recorded which). The receptors come from a male donor with ankylosing spondylitis.

This chain uses TRBV7-9 with TRBJ2-5, with 7 bases that match TRBD1. V trimming: 1 base; J trimming: 2 bases; junction bases outside the gene matches: 7. This CDR3 is 16 amino acids long. Germline V CDR1 and CDR2: SEHNR, FQNEAQ (reference sequence). This CDR3 reads CASSLVQGDPQETQYF. For the CDR3, the DNA is TGTGCCAGCAGCTTAGTTCAGGGGGACCCTCAAGAGACCCAGTACTTC.

This clonotype has only a few counts. The rearrangement links TRBV9 to TRBJ2-2, with TRBD1 matching over 11 bases. The CDR3 is 16 residues long. Unmatched junction bases numbered 5, after V lost 0 bases and J lost 7 bases. The germline gives CDR1 SGDLS, CDR2 YYNGEE. The CDR3, as DNA: TGTGCCAGCAGCGTAGGGGGACAGGGGGGGCGCGGGGAGCTGTTTTTT. Translation: CASSVGGQGGRGELFF.

This clonotype appeared a few times. The genes are TRBV12-3 or TRBV12-4 and TRBJ2-5, with D possibly TRBD2 on 7 matching bases. The CDR3 consists of 16 residues. V was cut by 3 bases and J by 5 bases, with 19 bases left in between. In DNA, the CDR3 is TGTGCCAGCAGTTTGGTTCTGGCGGAGGGGGGGGAGACCCAGTACTTC. Translating it yields CASSLVLAEGGETQYF.

This rearrangement joins TRBV12-3 or TRBV12-4 to TRBJ2-7; the D gene could be TRBD1 or TRBD2 (5 bases each). This CDR3 comprises 12 residues. The V end was cut by 8 bases, the J end by 2 bases, with 10 bases between. CDR3 amino acids: CASRDLAYEQYF. Written as DNA, the CDR3 is TGTGCCAGCCGGGACCTCGCCTACGAGCAGTACTTC.

DNA of the CDR3: TGCGCCAGCAGCCCGGTAGGGGAGGAGTACGAGCAGTACTTC. Encoded protein: CASSPVGEEYEQYF. This rearrangement joins TRBV5-1 to TRBJ2-7; maybe TRBD2 (6 bases). The ends were cut back, 4 bases at V and 4 bases at J, with 15 bases in the middle. This CDR3 region has 14 residues. In germline, CDR1 is SGHRS, CDR2 YFSETQ.

At least ten counts were recorded for this clonotype. Compared with germline, one end of the junction differs, possibly owing to a read error. This chain links TRBV2 with TRBJ2-2; D may be TRBD1 or TRBD2 (5 bases each). The CDR3 sequence is 19 residues long. CDR1 SNHLY and CDR2 FYNNEI come from the germline V gene. The CDR3 is CASSEVGVGRLTNTRELFF. CDR3 DNA: TGTGCCAGCAGTGAAGTGGGGGTAGGTCGCCTCACGAACACCCGGGAGCTGTTTTTT.

This rearrangement joins TRBV3-1 to TRBJ2-6; D is undetermined. The CDR3 length is 15 residues. With 0 bases removed from V and 5 bases from J, the gap between germline ends came to 8 bases. Germline V CDR1 and CDR2: LGHDT, YNNKEL (reference sequence). The CDR3 region is CASSQDLVWANVLTF. The CDR3 bases are TGTGCCAGCAGCCAAGATTTGGTCTGGGCCAACGTCCTGACTTTC.

Worth noting for this clonotype: The junction departs from the called germline gene at one end, perhaps through a read error. This rearrangement joins TRBV6-6 to TRBJ1-4; D unclear. Germline-derived CDR1 and CDR2 are MNHNY and SVGAGI (reference sequence). This CDR3 comprises 12 residues. CDR3: CANSYSREKLFF. The CDR3 DNA is TGTGCCAACAGTTACTCGAGGGAAAAACTGTTTTTT.

The chain couples TRBV4-1 to TRBJ2-1; D is unresolved. In germline, CDR1 is MGHRA, CDR2 YSYEKL. V lost 1 base and J 4 bases, leaving 14 bases between the germline ends. The CDR3 runs to 16 residues. The CDR3 loop is CASSQVGGYSYNEQFF. CDR3 in DNA: TGCGCCAGCAGCCAAGTCGGCGGTTACTCATACAATGAGCAGTTCTTC.

This clonotype was seen many times. The CDR3 bases are TGCAGTGCTAGAGATTTAGCGGGAGCTTTCAAAAACATTCAGTACTTC. Amino acids: CSARDLAGAFKNIQYF. This sequence joins TRBV20-1 and TRBJ2-4; the match to TRBD2 covers 9 bases. This CDR3 is built from 16 residues. The germline V gene has CDR1 DFQATT and CDR2 SNEGSKA (reference sequence). Trimming cost V 0 bases and J 3 bases; bases outside gene matches: 6.

This clonotype showed up many times. The chain uses TRBV5-1 and TRBJ2-6; D is perhaps TRBD1 (6 bases). The V gene lost 4 bases and the J gene lost 0 bases, with 8 bases spanning the gap. This CDR3 is 15 amino acids long. Looked up from germline, CDR1 is SGHRS and CDR2 is YFSETQ. The CDR3 is CASSLGASGANVLTF. The CDR3 nucleotides are TGCGCCAGCAGCCTGGGGGCCTCTGGGGCCAACGTCCTGACTTTC.

The gene calls are TRBV29-1 and TRBJ2-1, with TRBD1 matching over 11 bases. Germline values: CDR1 SQVTM, CDR2 ANQGSEA. The CDR3 sequence is 13 residues long. V dropped 7 bases and J dropped 10; count of bases not matched to a gene: 9. The CDR3 protein is CSAAGTGGYEQFF. DNA of the CDR3: TGCAGCGCAGCCGGGACAGGGGGATACGAGCAGTTCTTC.

This clonotype has just a few counts. This chain connects TRBV20-1 to TRBJ2-1, with D possibly called TRBD1 or TRBD2 (6 bases each). This CDR3 contains 14 residues. V was pared by 4 bases and J by 7 bases, with 17 bases between. From germline, CDR1 is DFQATT and CDR2 SNEGSKA (reference sequence). In nucleotides, the CDR3 is TGCAGTGCTAAACCATACCGGGGGCCTAATGAGCAGTTCTTC. Translated, it gives CSAKPYRGPNEQFF.

This clonotype was seen only a few times. V gene TRBV5-5 combines with J gene TRBJ1-4; weak D call: TRBD1 (6 bases). The CDR3 has 15 amino acids. Trimming removed 4 bases at V and 7 bases at J, with 17 bases between. Germline V gene sequence: CDR1 SGHKS, CDR2 YYEKEE (reference sequence). CDR3 protein: CASSEKVGHLEKLFF. CDR3 sequence (DNA): TGTGCCAGCAGCGAGAAGGTGGGACACCTTGAAAAACTGTTTTTT.

The chain joins TRBV28 to TRBJ1-5; D remains unclear. This CDR3 comprises 12 residues. CDR1 and CDR2 from the germline V gene are MDHEN and SYDVKM. Trimming removed 8 bases from V and 5 bases from J, with 10 bases in between. The CDR3 loop is CASRRPDQPQHF. The CDR3 nucleotides read TGTGCCAGCCGGAGGCCGGATCAGCCCCAGCATTTT.

The J gene is TRBJ2-3, the V gene TRBV24-1, with 13 bases identical to TRBD2. J lost 6 bases, V lost 4 bases, and 6 bases had no gene match. The germline CDR1 and CDR2 sequences are KGHDR and SFDVKD. The CDR3 consists of 16 residues. The DNA of the CDR3 is TGTGCCACCAGTGACCCCGGACTAGCGGGAGAGGATACGCAGTATTTT. Residues: CATSDPGLAGEDTQYF.

This clonotype was observed at least ten times. The genes are TRBV5-1 and TRBJ2-7; the match to TRBD2 covers 11 bases. CDR1 and CDR2 from the germline V gene are SGHRS and YFSETQ. Losses at the gene ends were 2 bases for V and 2 bases for J; bases not matched to a gene: 3. The CDR3 length is 15 residues. The CDR3 sequence is CASSLQTSGTYEQYF. CDR3 bases: TGCGCCAGCAGCTTACAGACTAGCGGGACCTACGAGCAGTACTTC.

This clonotype was counted between two and nine times. V usage is TRBV12-3 or TRBV12-4 and J usage is TRBJ2-2; 12 bases agree with TRBD2. With V trimmed by 5 bases and J by 6 bases, 4 bases remained unmatched. This CDR3 spans 15 amino acids. CDR3 DNA sequence: TGTGCCAGCAGTACCAGACTAGCGGGAGCCGGGGAGCTGTTTTTT. It is translated as CASSTRLAGAGELFF.

This clonotype was seen ten or more times. The chain couples TRBV12-3 or TRBV12-4 to TRBJ1-5, with D maybe TRBD1 (5 bases). V lost 5 bases to trimming and J lost 5 bases, with 7 bases between them. This CDR3 region has 12 residues. Here the CDR3 DNA reads TGTGCCAGCAGTCTCAGGGATCAGCCCCAGCATTTT. Translated: CASSLRDQPQHF.